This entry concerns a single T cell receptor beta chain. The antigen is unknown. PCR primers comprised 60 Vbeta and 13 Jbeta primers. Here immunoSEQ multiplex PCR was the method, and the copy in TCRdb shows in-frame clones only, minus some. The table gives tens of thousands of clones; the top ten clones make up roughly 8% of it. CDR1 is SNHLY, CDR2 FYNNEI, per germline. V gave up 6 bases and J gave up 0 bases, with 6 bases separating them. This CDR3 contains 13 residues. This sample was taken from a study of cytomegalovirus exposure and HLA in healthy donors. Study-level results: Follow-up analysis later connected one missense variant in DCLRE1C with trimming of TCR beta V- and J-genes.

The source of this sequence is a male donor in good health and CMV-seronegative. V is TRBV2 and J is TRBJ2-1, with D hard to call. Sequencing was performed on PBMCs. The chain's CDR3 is CASRAYSYNEQFF. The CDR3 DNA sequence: TGTGCCAGCAGAGCGTACTCCTACAATGAGCAGTTCTTC.